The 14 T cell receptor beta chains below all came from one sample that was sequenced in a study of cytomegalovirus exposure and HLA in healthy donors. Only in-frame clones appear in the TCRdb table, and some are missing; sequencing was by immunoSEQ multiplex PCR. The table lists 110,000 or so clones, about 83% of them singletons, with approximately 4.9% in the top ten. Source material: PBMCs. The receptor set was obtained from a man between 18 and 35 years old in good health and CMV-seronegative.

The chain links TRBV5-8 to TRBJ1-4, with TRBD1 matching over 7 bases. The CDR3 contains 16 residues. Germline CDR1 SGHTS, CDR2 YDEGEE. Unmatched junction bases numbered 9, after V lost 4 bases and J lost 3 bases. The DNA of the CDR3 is TGTGCCAGCAGCCTAGGACAGGCTTGGGCTAATGAAAAACTGTTTTTT. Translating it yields CASSLGQAWANEKLFF.

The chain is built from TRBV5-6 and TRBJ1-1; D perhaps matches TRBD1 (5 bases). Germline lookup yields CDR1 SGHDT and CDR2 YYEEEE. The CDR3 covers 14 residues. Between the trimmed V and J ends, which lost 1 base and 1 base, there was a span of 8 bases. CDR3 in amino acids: CASSLTGGNTEAFF. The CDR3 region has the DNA TGTGCCAGCAGCTTGACGGGGGGGAACACTGAAGCTTTCTTT.

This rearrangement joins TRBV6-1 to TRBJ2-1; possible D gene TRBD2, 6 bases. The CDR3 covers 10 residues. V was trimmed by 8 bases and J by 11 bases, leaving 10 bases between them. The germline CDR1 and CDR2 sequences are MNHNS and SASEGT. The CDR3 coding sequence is TGTGCCAGCCTGGAGGGACAGCAGTTCTTC. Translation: CASLEGQQFF.

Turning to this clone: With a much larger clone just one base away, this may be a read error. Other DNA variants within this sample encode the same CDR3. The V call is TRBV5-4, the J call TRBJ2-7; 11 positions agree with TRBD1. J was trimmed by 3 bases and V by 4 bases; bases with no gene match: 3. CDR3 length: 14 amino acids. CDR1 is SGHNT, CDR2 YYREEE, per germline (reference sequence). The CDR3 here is CASSPGTGGYEQYF. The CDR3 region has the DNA TGTGCCAGCAGCCCAGGGACAGGGGGCTACGAGCAGTACTTC.

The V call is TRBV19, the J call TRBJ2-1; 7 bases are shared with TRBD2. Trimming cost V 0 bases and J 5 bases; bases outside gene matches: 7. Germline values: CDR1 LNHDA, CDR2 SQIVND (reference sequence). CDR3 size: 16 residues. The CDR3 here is CASSIDGLAENNEQFF. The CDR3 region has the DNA TGTGCCAGTAGTATAGATGGCCTAGCGGAAAACAATGAGCAGTTCTTC.

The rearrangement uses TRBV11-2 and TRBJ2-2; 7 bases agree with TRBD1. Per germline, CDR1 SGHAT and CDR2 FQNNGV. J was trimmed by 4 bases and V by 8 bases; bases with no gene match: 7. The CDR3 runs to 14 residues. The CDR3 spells CASAYRGFTGELFF. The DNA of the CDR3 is TGTGCCAGCGCATACAGGGGCTTCACCGGGGAGCTGTTTTTT.

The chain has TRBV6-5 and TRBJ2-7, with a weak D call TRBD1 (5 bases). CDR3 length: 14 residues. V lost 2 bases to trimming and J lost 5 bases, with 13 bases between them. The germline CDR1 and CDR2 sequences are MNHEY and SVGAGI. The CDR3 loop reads CASSYQIGAHEQYF. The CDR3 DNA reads TGTGCCAGCAGTTACCAAATAGGGGCCCACGAGCAGTACTTC.

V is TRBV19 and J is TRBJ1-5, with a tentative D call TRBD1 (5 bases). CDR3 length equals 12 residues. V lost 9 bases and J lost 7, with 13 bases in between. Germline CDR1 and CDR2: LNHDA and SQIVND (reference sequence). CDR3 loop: CASGRGNQPQHF. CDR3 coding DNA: TGTGCCAGCGGACGGGGGAACCAGCCCCAGCATTTT.

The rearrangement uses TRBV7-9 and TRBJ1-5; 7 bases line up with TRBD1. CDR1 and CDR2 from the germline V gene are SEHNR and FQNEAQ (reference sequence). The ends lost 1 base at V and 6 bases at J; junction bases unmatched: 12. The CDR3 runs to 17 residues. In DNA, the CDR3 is TGTGCCAGCAGCTTAGGTCACGGACAGGCCGGGGCTCAGCCCCAGCATTTT. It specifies CASSLGHGQAGAQPQHF. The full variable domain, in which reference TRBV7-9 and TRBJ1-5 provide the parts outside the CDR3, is DTGVSQNPRHKITKRGQNVTFRCDPISEHNRLYWYRQTLGQGPEFLTYFQNEAQLEKSRLLSDRFSAERPKGSFSTLEIQRTEQGDSAMYLCASSLGHGQAGAQPQHFGDGTRLSIL.

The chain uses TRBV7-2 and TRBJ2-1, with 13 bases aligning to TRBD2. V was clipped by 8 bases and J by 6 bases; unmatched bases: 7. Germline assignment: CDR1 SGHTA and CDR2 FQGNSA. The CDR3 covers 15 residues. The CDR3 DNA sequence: TGTGCCAGCCGACTAGCGGGAGGATTTGGCAATGAGCAGTTCTTC. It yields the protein CASRLAGGFGNEQFF.

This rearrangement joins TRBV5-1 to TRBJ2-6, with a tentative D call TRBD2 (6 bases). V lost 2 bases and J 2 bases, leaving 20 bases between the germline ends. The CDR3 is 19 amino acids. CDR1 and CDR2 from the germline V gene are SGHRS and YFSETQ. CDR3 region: CASSFGGLLGRTGANVLTF. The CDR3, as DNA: TGCGCCAGCAGCTTCGGGGGTCTGCTAGGAAGAACTGGGGCCAACGTCCTGACTTTC.

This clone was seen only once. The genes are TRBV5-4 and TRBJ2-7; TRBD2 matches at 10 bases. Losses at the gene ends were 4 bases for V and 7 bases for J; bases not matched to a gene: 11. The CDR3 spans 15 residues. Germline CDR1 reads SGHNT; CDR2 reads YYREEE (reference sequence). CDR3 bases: TGTGCCAGCAGCGTGGGTAGCGGGAGGTTTGAAGAGCAGTACTTC. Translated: CASSVGSGRFEEQYF.

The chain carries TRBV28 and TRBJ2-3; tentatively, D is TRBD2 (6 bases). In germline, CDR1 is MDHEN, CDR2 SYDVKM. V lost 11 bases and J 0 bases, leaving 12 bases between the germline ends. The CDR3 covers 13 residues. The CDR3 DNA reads TGTGCCTCCCGGGACTCCAGCACAGATACGCAGTATTTT. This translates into CASRDSSTDTQYF.

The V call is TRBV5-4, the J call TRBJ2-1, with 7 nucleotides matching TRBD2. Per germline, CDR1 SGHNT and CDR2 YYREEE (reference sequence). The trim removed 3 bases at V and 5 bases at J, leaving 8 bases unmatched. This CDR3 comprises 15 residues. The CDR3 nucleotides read TGTGCCAGCAGCTCGCTGGGGGGGAAAAACAATGAGCAGTTCTTC. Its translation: CASSSLGGKNNEQFF.